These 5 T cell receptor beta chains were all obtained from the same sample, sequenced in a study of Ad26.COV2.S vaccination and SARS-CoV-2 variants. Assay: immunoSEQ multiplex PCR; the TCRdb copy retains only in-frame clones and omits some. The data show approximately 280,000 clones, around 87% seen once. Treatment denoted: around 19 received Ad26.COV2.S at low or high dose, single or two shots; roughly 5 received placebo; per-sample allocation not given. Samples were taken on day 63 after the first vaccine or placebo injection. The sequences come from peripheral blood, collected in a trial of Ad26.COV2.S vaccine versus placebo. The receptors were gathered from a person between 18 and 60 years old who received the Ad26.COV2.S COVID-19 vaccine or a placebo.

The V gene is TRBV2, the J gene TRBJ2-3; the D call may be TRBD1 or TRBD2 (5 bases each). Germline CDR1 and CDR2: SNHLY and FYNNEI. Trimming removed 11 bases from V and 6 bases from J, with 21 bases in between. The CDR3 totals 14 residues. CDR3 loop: CAGKIEGISDTQYF. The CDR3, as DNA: TGTGCCGGAAAAATAGAGGGGATCAGTGATACGCAGTATTTT.

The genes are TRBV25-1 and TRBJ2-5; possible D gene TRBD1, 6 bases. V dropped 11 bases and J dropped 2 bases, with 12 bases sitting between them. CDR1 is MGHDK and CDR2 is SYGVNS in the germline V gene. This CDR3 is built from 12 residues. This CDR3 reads CAGQTNQETQYF. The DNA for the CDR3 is TGTGCCGGACAGACAAATCAAGAGACCCAGTACTTC.

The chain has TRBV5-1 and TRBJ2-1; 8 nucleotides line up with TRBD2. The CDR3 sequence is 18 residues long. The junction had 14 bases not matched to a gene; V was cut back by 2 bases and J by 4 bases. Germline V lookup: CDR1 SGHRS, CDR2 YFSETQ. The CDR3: CASSFPLKAGAGYNEQFF. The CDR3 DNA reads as TGCGCCAGCAGCTTCCCATTAAAAGCGGGAGCTGGGTACAATGAGCAGTTCTTC.

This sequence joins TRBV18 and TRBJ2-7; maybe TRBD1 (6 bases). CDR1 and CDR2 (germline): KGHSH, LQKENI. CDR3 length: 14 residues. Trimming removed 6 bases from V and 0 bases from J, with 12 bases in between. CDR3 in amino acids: CASSDSSSSYEQYF. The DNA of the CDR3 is TGTGCCAGCTCGGACAGTTCGAGCTCCTACGAGCAGTACTTC.

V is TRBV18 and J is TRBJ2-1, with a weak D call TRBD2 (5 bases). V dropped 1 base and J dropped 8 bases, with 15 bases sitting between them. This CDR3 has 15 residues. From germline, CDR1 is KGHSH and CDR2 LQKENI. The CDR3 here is CASSPRRLAQDEQFF. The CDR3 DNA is TGTGCCAGCTCACCACGGCGTCTAGCTCAGGATGAGCAGTTCTTC.